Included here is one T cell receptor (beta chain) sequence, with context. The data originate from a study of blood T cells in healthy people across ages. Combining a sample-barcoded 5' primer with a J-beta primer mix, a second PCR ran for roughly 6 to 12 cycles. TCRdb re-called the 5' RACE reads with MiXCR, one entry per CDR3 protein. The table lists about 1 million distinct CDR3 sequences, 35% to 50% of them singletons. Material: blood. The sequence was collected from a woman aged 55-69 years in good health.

The CDR3 is CASSLGTRGDEQYF. The CDR3 coding sequence is TGTGCCAGCAGCTTAGGAACACGGGGTGACGAGCAGTACTTC. The chain couples TRBV7-6 to TRBJ2-7, with D possibly TRBD2 on 5 matching bases. V lost 1 base, J lost 5 bases, and 12 bases lay in between. The CDR3 consists of 14 residues. CDR1 is SGHVS and CDR2 is FNYEAQ in the germline V gene.